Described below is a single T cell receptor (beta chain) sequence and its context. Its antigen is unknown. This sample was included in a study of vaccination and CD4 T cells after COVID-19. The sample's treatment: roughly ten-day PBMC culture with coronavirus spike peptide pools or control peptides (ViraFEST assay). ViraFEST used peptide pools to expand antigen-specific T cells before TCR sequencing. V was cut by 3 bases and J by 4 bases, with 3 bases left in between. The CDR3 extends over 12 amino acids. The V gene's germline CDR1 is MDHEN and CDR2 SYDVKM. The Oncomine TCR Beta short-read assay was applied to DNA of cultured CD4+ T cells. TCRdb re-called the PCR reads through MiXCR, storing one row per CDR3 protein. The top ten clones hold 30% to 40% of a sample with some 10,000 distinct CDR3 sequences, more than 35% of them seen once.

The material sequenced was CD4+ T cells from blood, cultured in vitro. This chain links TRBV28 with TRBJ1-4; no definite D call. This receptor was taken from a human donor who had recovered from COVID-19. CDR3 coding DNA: TGTGCCAGCAGTTTTATTAATGAAAAACTGTTTTTT. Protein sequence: CASSFINEKLFF.